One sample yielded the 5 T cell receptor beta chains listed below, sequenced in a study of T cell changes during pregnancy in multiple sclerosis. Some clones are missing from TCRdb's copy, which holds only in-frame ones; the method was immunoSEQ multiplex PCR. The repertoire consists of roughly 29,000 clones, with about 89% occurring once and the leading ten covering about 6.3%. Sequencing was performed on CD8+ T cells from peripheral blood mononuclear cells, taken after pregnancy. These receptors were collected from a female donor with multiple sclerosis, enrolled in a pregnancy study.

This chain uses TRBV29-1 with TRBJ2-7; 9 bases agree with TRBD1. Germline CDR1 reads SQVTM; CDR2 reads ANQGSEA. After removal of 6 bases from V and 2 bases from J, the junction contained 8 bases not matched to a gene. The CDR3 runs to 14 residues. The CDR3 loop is CSVATGGFPYEQYF. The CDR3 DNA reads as TGCAGCGTGGCGACAGGGGGTTTCCCCTACGAGCAGTACTTC.

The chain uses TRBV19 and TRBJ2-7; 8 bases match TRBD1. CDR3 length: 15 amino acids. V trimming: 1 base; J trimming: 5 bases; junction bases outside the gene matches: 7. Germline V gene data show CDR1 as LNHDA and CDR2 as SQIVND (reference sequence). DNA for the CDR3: TGTGCCAGTAGTATAGTGAGGACAGGGCCAAACGAGCAGTACTTC. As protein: CASSIVRTGPNEQYF.

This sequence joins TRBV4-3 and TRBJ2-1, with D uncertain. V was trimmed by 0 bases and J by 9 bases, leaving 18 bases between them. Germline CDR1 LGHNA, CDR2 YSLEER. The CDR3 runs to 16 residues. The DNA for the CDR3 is TGCGCCAGCAGCCAAGATTTAGCCGGTGTGGTCGGTGAGCAGTTCTTC. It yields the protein CASSQDLAGVVGEQFF.

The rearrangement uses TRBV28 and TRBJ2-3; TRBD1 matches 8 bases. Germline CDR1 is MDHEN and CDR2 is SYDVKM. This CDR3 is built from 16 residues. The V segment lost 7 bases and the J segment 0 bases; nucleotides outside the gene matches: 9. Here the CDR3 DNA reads TGTGCCAGCACCTTGGGACAGGTTACTAGCACAGATACGCAGTATTTT. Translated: CASTLGQVTSTDTQYF. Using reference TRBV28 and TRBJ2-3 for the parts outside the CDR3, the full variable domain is DVKVTQSSRYLVKRTGEKVFLECVQDMDHENMFWYRQDPGLGLRLIYFSYDVKMKEKGDIPEGYSVSREKKERFSLILESASTNQTSMYLCASTLGQVTSTDTQYFGPGTRLTVL.

CDR3 protein: CASSLFVADTQYF. The CDR3 coding sequence is TGTGCCAGCAGCTTATTCGTAGCAGATACGCAGTATTTT. The chain employs TRBV7-2 and TRBJ2-3; D call uncertain. This CDR3 is built from 13 residues. Germline values: CDR1 SGHTA, CDR2 FQGNSA. Trimming cost V 2 bases and J 4 bases, with 7 bases left between them.